Here is one T cell receptor (beta chain) with its context. Naive T cells were sorted: CD4+CD8-CD45RO-CD45RA+ for CD4+, CD8+CD4-CD45RA+CD27bright for CD8+. A linear amplification protocol produced the TCR libraries from 450 to 500 ng of total RNA. TCRdb reprocessed the reads via MiXCR and lists one record per CDR3 protein. The table includes about 180,000 distinct CDR3 sequences, about 70% detected once. J gave up 3 bases and V 6 bases, and 9 bases lay outside the gene matches. Germline values: CDR1 SNHLY, CDR2 FYNNEI. The CDR3 totals 15 residues. This record comes from a study of healthy donors' naive CD4 and CD8 T cells.

The chain combines TRBV2 with TRBJ2-7; 9 positions match TRBD1. The clonotype comes from a pool of human donors in good health; the sample pools cells from several healthy donors. The sequenced sample was naive CD4+ and CD8+ T cells sorted from blood, pooled from several donors. The CDR3 DNA is TGTGCCAGCAGAGCTTCCACAGGGGGCTACTACGAGCAGTACTTC. Protein product: CASRASTGGYYEQYF.